This TCR beta chain was sequenced during a study of shared clonotypes between healthy human individuals. Deep was the level used in running the assay. The assay was immunoSEQ multiplex PCR, and TCRdb's table has in-frame clones only and misses some. Of nearly 2 million clones in the sample, less than 95% were seen once. Points from the study as a whole: Only blood samples were collected, and tissue repertoires likely differ.

A note on this clone: The antigen is undetermined.

The V end was cut by 3 bases, the J end by 3 bases, with 9 bases between. The germline gives CDR1 MNHNS, CDR2 SASEGT. CDR3 length: 15 residues. The naive CD8 fraction comprised CD45RO-negative cells positively selected for CCR7 and excluded terminally differentiated effector memory CD45RA+ cells. The sequence derives from a man younger than 35 in good health. The V gene is TRBV6-1, the J gene TRBJ1-6; D not certain. Sequences were obtained from naive CD8+ T cells sorted from blood. The CDR3 region is CASSEGSHYNSPLHF. CDR3 DNA: TGTGCCAGCAGTGAGGGAAGCCACTATAATTCACCCCTCCACTTT.